This record concerns one T cell receptor (beta chain) sequence. This sample was taken from a study of cytomegalovirus exposure and HLA in healthy donors. Primers: 60 Vbeta forward and 13 Jbeta reverse. Profiled with immunoSEQ multiplex PCR; TCRdb holds only in-frame clones, not every one. The repertoire table contains tens of thousands of clones. V dropped 5 bases and J dropped 0 bases, with 8 bases sitting between them. The CDR3 totals 14 residues. The germline V gene has CDR1 SGHVS and CDR2 FQNEAQ. The V gene is TRBV7-8, the J gene TRBJ1-3; D remains ambiguous. This clonotype was sampled from a male donor in good health and CMV-seronegative. Sequenced sample: PBMCs. The DNA for the CDR3 is TGTGCCAGCAGCCACCGCGGCTCTGGAAACACCATATATTTT. This sequence encodes CASSHRGSGNTIYF.